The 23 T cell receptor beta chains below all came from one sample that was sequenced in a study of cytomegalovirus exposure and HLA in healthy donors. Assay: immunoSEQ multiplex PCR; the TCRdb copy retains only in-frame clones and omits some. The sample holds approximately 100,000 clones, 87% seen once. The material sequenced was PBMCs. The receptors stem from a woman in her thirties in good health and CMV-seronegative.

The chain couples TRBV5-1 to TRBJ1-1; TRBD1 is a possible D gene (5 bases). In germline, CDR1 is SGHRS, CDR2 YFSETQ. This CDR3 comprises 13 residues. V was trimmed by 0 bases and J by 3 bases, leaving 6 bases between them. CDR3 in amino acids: CASSLGRDTEAFF. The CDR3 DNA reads TGCGCCAGCAGCTTGGGCAGGGACACTGAAGCTTTCTTT.

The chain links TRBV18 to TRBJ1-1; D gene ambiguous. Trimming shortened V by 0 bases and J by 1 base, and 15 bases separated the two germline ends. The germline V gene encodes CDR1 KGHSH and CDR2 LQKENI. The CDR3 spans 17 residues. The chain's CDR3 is CASSPPPGEVGNTEAFF. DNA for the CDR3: TGTGCCAGCTCACCACCCCCCGGGGAGGTAGGGAACACTGAAGCTTTCTTT. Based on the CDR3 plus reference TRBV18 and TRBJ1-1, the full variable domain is NAGVMQNPRHLVRRRGQEARLRCSPMKGHSHVYWYRQLPEEGLKFMVYLQKENIIDESGMPKERFSAEFPKEGPSILRIQQVVRGDSAAYFCASSPPPGEVGNTEAFFGQGTRLTVV.

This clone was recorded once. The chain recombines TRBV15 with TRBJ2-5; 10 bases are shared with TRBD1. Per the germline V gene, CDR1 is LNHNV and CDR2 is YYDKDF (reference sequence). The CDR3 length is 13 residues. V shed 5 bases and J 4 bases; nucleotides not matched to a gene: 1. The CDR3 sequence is CATSWTGGETQYF. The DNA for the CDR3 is TGTGCCACCAGCTGGACAGGGGGAGAGACCCAGTACTTC.

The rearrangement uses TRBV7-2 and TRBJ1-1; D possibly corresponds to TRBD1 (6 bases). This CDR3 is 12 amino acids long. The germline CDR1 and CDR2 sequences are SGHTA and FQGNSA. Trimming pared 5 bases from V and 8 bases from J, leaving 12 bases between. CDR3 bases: TGTGCCAGCAGCGTCGACAGGATAGAAGCTTTCTTT. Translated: CASSVDRIEAFF.

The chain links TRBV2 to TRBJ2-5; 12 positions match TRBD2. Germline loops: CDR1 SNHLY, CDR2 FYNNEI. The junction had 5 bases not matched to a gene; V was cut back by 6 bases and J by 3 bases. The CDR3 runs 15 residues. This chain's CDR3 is CASRGGLAGKETQYF. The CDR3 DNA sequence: TGTGCCAGCAGGGGGGGACTAGCGGGCAAAGAGACCCAGTACTTC.

The CDR3 coding sequence is TGTGCCAGCAGCCCCCCAGGGACAGATCATGGCTACACCTTC. Protein: CASSPPGTDHGYTF. V usage is TRBV7-9 and J usage is TRBJ1-2; 7 bases line up with TRBD1. The CDR3 loop spans 14 amino acids. V gave up 5 bases and J gave up 6 bases; unmatched junction bases: 9. CDR1 and CDR2 from the germline V gene are SEHNR and FQNEAQ (reference sequence).

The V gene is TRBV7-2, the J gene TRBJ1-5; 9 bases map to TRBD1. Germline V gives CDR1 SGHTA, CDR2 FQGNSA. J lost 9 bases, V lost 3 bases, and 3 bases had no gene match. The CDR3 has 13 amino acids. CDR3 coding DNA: TGTGCCAGCAGCTTTGTGGACAGGGGGCCCCAGCATTTT. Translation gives CASSFVDRGPQHF.

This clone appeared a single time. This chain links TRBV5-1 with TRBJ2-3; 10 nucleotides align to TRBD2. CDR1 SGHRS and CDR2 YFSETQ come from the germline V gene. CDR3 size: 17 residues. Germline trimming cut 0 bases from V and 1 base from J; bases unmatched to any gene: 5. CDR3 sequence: CASSLVLAGGRTDTQYF. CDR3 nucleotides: TGCGCCAGCAGCTTGGTGTTAGCGGGGGGACGCACAGATACGCAGTATTTT.

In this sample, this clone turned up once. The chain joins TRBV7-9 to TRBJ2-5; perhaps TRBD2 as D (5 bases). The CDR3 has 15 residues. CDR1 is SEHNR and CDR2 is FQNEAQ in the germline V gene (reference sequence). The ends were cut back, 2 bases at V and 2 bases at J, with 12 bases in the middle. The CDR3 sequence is CASSLQRQLQETQYF. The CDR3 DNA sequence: TGTGCCAGCAGCTTACAGCGGCAGCTACAAGAGACCCAGTACTTC. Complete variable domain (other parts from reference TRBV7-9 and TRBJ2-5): DTGVSQNPRHKITKRGQNVTFRCDPISEHNRLYWYRQTLGQGPEFLTYFQNEAQLEKSRLLSDRFSAERPKGSFSTLEIQRTEQGDSAMYLCASSLQRQLQETQYFGPGTRLLVL.

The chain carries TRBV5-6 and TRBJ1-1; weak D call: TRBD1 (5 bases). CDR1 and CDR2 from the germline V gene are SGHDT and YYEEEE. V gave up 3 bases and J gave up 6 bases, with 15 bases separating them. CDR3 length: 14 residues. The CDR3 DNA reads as TGTGCCAGCAGCTACATAACGACAGAGCCTGAAGCTTTCTTT. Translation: CASSYITTEPEAFF.

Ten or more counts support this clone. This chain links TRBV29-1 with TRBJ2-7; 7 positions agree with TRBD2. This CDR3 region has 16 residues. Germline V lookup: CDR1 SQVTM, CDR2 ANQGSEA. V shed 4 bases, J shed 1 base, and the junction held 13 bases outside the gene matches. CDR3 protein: CSVVGFGGVASYEQYF. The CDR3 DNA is TGCAGCGTTGTCGGCTTTGGGGGGGTAGCGTCCTACGAGCAGTACTTC.

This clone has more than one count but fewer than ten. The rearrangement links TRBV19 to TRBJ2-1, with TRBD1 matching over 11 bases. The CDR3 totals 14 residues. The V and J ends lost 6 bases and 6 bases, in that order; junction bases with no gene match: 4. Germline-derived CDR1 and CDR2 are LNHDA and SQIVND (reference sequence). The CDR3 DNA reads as TGTGCCAGTAGCTTGGGGACAGGGGGCAATGAGCAGTTCTTC. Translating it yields CASSLGTGGNEQFF. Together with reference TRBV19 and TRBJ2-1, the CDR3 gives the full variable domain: DGGITQSPKYLFRKEGQNVTLSCEQNLNHDAMYWYRQDPGQGLRLIYYSQIVNDFQKGDIAEGYSVSREKKESFPLTVTSAQKNPTAFYLCASSLGTGGNEQFFGPGTRLTVL.

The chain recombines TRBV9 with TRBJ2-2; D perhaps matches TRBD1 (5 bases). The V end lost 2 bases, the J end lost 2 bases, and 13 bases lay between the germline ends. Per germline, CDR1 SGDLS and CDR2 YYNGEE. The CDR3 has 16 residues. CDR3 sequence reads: CASSVRRDENTGELFF. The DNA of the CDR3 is TGTGCCAGCAGCGTCCGCAGGGATGAAAACACCGGGGAGCTGTTTTTT.

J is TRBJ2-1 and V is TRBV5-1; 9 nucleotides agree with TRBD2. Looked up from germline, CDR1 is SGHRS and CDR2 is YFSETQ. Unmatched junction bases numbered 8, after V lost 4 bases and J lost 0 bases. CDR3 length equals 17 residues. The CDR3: CASSLAGLPNSYNEQFF. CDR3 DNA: TGCGCCAGCAGCCTAGCGGGACTGCCTAACTCCTACAATGAGCAGTTCTTC.

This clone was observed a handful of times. Here the CDR3 reads CASSQGWDSPLHF. For the CDR3, the DNA is TGTGCCAGCAGTCAGGGGTGGGATTCACCCCTCCACTTT. This chain links TRBV7-6 with TRBJ1-6; D perhaps matches TRBD1 (6 bases). Trimming removed 6 bases at V and 8 bases at J, with 11 bases between. The germline V gene has CDR1 SGHVS and CDR2 FNYEAQ. CDR3 size: 13 residues.

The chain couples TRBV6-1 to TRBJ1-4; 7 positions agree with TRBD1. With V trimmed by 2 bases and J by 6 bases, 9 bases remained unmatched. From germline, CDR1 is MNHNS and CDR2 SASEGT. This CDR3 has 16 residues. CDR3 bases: TGTGCCAGCAGTGAACCCACCGGGACAGTCGATGAAAAACTGTTTTTT. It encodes CASSEPTGTVDEKLFF.

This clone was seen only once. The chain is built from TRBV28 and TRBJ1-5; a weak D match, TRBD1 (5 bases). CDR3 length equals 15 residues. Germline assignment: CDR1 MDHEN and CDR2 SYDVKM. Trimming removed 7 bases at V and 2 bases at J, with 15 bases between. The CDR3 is CASILMGGGNQPQHF. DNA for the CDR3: TGTGCCAGCATTCTCATGGGGGGAGGCAATCAGCCCCAGCATTTT.

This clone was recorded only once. The CDR3 DNA follows: TGTGCCAGCAGCTTATACGGAGCGGGGGACACTGAAGCTTTCTTT. Protein sequence: CASSLYGAGDTEAFF. The rearrangement uses TRBV5-5 and TRBJ1-1; D may be TRBD1 (5 bases). The CDR3 spans 15 residues. The V gene lost 2 bases and the J gene lost 3 bases, with 14 bases spanning the gap. The germline gives CDR1 SGHKS, CDR2 YYEKEE (reference sequence).

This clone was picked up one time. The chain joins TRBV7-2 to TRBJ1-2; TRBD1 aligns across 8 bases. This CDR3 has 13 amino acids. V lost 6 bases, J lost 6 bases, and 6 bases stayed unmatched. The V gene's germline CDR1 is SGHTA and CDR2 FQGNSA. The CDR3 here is CASSRTGWDGYTF. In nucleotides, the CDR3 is TGTGCCAGCAGTCGGACAGGGTGGGATGGCTACACCTTC.

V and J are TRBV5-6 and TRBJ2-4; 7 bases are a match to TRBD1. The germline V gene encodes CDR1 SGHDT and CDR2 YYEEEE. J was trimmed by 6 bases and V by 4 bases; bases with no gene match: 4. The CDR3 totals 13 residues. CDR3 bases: TGTGCCAGCAGCCCCACAGGGGTAAACATTCAGTACTTC. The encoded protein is CASSPTGVNIQYF.

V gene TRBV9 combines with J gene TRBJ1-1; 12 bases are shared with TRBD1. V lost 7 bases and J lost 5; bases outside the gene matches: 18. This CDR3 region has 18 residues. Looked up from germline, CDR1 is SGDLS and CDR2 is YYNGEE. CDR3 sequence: CASGHPGTGGVLETEAFF. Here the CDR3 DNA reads TGTGCCAGCGGACATCCCGGGACAGGGGGCGTGTTGGAGACTGAAGCTTTCTTT.

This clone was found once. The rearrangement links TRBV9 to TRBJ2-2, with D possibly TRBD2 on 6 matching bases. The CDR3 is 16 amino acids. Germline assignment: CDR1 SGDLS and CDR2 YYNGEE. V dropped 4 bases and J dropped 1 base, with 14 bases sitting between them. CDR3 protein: CASSYWRDGNTGELFF. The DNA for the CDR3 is TGTGCCAGCAGCTACTGGAGGGACGGGAACACCGGGGAGCTGTTTTTT. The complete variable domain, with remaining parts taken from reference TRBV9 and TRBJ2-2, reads DSGVTQTPKHLITATGQRVTLRCSPRSGDLSVYWYQQSLDQGLQFLIQYYNGEERAKGNILERFSAQQFPDLHSELNLSSLELGDSALYFCASSYWRDGNTGELFFGEGSRLTVL.

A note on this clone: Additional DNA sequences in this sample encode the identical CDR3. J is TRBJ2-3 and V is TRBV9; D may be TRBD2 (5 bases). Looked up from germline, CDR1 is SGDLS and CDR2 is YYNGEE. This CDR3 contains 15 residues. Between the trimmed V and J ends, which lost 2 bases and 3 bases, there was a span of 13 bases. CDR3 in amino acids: CASSVLRTETDTQYF. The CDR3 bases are TGTGCCAGCAGCGTCCTTAGGACTGAAACAGATACGCAGTATTTT.